This is a list of T cell receptor beta chains from one sample in a study of blood T cell repertoires in COVID-19. Sequencing used immunoSEQ multiplex PCR; TCRdb keeps in-frame clones, though not all of them. The sample contains approximately 300,000 clones, 89% of which appear only once. Specimen: peripheral blood. The origin of the receptors is a man aged 18 to 30 who had recovered from COVID-19. Both conserved end residues are part of each CDR3. The D gene is left open where the match is weak. A row's size may be missing; if present it is once, few, many or a size class.

clone size: NA; V gene: TRBV20-1; J gene: TRBJ1-2; D gene: NA; CDR3 DNA: TGCAGTGCCAGCGGGGTCGGCTACACCTTC; CDR3 protein: CSASGVGYTF
clone size: NA; V gene: TRBV5-1; J gene: TRBJ2-3; D gene: TRBD1; CDR3 DNA: TGCGCCAGCAGCTTCGGACAGGGGGCTGATACGCAGTATTTT; CDR3 protein: CASSFGQGADTQYF
clone size: NA; V gene: TRBV3-1/TRBV3-2; J gene: TRBJ1-2; D gene: TRBD1; CDR3 DNA: TGTGCCAGCAGCCCATCTACAGGGGATGGCTACACCTTC; CDR3 protein: CASSPSTGDGYTF
clone size: NA; V gene: TRBV5-4; J gene: TRBJ2-7; D gene: TRBD2; CDR3 DNA: TGTGCCAGCAGCCCCCCCGGGGGGGCCCAATCACCGAAATTTTCCTACGAGCAGTACTTC; CDR3 protein: CASSPPGGAQSPKFSYEQYF
clone size: once; V gene: TRBV27; J gene: TRBJ1-4; D gene: TRBD1; CDR3 DNA: TGTGCCAGCAGTTTACAGGGGGGTGAAAAACTGTTTTTT; CDR3 protein: CASSLQGGEKLFF
clone size: NA; V gene: TRBV23-1; J gene: TRBJ2-7; D gene: TRBD1; CDR3 DNA: TGCGCCAGCAGATATACCGGGACAGGGCGAGCGGGTCCTTCCTACGAGCAGTACTTC; CDR3 protein: CASRYTGTGRAGPSYEQYF
clone size: NA; V gene: TRBV4-2; J gene: TRBJ1-1; D gene: TRBD1; CDR3 DNA: TGTGCCAGCAGCCAAGATTGGCAGGGGGTGTCTGAAGCTTTCTTT; CDR3 protein: CASSQDWQGVSEAFF
clone size: NA; V gene: TRBV6-1; J gene: TRBJ2-7; D gene: NA; CDR3 DNA: TGTGCCAGCAGTGAAATTGGCGGGGGCAGGTACGAGCAGTACTTC; CDR3 protein: CASSEIGGGRYEQYF
clone size: NA; V gene: TRBV6-5; J gene: TRBJ1-1; D gene: NA; CDR3 DNA: TGTGCCAGCATGGGACTGCGCGTTGAAGCTTTCTTT; CDR3 protein: CASMGLRVEAFF
clone size: NA; V gene: TRBV4-1; J gene: TRBJ2-3; D gene: NA; CDR3 DNA: TGCGCCAGCGCGACACAAGTGGCAGATACGCAGTATTTT; CDR3 protein: CASATQVADTQYF
clone size: NA; V gene: TRBV20-1; J gene: TRBJ2-7; D gene: TRBD2; CDR3 DNA: TGCAGTGCTAGTTTGACTAGCGGGAGCTACGAGCAGTACTTC; CDR3 protein: CSASLTSGSYEQYF
clone size: NA; V gene: TRBV3-1/TRBV3-2; J gene: TRBJ2-7; D gene: TRBD1; CDR3 DNA: TGTGCCAGCAGCCAAGTGGGGACAGCGGTCTCCTACGAGCAGTACTTC; CDR3 protein: CASSQVGTAVSYEQYF
clone size: NA; V gene: TRBV4-1; J gene: TRBJ2-5; D gene: TRBD1; CDR3 DNA: TGCGCCAGCAGCCACAGACAGGGGGCGACGGGAGAGACCCAGTACTTC; CDR3 protein: CASSHRQGATGETQYF
clone size: NA; V gene: TRBV12-3/TRBV12-4; J gene: TRBJ2-2; D gene: NA; CDR3 DNA: TGTGCCGGCGGGCAGCTGTACACCGGGGAGCTGTTTTTT; CDR3 protein: CAGGQLYTGELFF
clone size: NA; V gene: TRBV12-3/TRBV12-4; J gene: TRBJ2-1; D gene: NA; CDR3 DNA: TGTGCCAGCAGTTTAAGAGGTCGTCAAGAGTTCTTC; CDR3 protein: CASSLRGRQEFF
clone size: NA; V gene: TRBV7-2; J gene: TRBJ2-7; D gene: TRBD2; CDR3 DNA: TGTGCCAGCAGCTTAGAGGCTCGAGCGGGAGGGCCGGGGGAGCAGTACTTC; CDR3 protein: CASSLEARAGGPGEQYF
clone size: once; V gene: TRBV6-6; J gene: TRBJ1-2; D gene: NA; CDR3 DNA: TGTGCCAGCAGTTTAACAGGGACTAACTATGGCTACACCTTC; CDR3 protein: CASSLTGTNYGYTF
clone size: NA; V gene: TRBV27; J gene: TRBJ2-7; D gene: NA; CDR3 DNA: TGTGCCACCCGGGGTTCCCCCTACGAGCAGTACTTC; CDR3 protein: CATRGSPYEQYF
clone size: NA; V gene: TRBV29-1; J gene: TRBJ1-2; D gene: NA; CDR3 DNA: TGCAGCGTTGAAGATCGGAGAGCTAGCATGATTGGCTACACCTTC; CDR3 protein: CSVEDRRASMIGYTF
clone size: NA; V gene: TRBV27; J gene: TRBJ2-5; D gene: TRBD1; CDR3 DNA: TGTGCCAGCAGTTGGGACAGGATGGAGACCCAGTACTTC; CDR3 protein: CASSWDRMETQYF
clone size: NA; V gene: TRBV7-8; J gene: TRBJ2-3; D gene: NA; CDR3 DNA: TGTGCCAGCAGCTTTGTAGGGGACTCAGGTTTGGATACGCAGTATTTT; CDR3 protein: CASSFVGDSGLDTQYF
clone size: NA; V gene: TRBV7-9; J gene: TRBJ2-1; D gene: NA; CDR3 DNA: TGTGCCAGCAGCTTAGGCGGGGGCCAGAATGAGCAGTTCTTC; CDR3 protein: CASSLGGGQNEQFF
clone size: NA; V gene: TRBV19; J gene: TRBJ1-2; D gene: TRBD1; CDR3 DNA: TGTGCCACCCGGGACAGGGCATATGGCTACACCTTC; CDR3 protein: CATRDRAYGYTF
clone size: NA; V gene: TRBV10-3; J gene: TRBJ2-7; D gene: TRBD1; CDR3 DNA: TGTGCCATCAACCCGACAGGGACGAGCTCCTACGAGCAGTACTTC; CDR3 protein: CAINPTGTSSYEQYF
clone size: NA; V gene: TRBV10-2; J gene: TRBJ2-7; D gene: NA; CDR3 DNA: TGCGCCAGGTCGATGACGGAGGAGGACTCCGAGCAGTACTTC; CDR3 protein: CARSMTEEDSEQYF
clone size: NA; V gene: TRBV11-2; J gene: TRBJ1-4; D gene: NA; CDR3 DNA: TGTGCCAGCAGCTTGGGTCAAAAAGGGGATAATGAAAAACTGTTTTTT; CDR3 protein: CASSLGQKGDNEKLFF
clone size: NA; V gene: TRBV10-2; J gene: TRBJ1-2; D gene: TRBD1; CDR3 DNA: TGCGCCAGCACCCTGGACAGGGGATTTGGCTACACCTTC; CDR3 protein: CASTLDRGFGYTF
clone size: NA; V gene: TRBV12-3/TRBV12-4; J gene: TRBJ2-5; D gene: NA; CDR3 DNA: TGTGCCAGCAGTTTAATAGTCCAAGAGACCCAGTACTTC; CDR3 protein: CASSLIVQETQYF
clone size: NA; V gene: TRBV19; J gene: TRBJ2-5; D gene: NA; CDR3 DNA: TGTGCCAGTAGTATAGCACAGGGTTTCCAAGAGACCCAGTACTTC; CDR3 protein: CASSIAQGFQETQYF
clone size: NA; V gene: TRBV30; J gene: TRBJ2-7; D gene: NA; CDR3 DNA: TGTGCCTGGAGTGGGACAGTGCACGAGCAGTACTTC; CDR3 protein: CAWSGTVHEQYF
clone size: NA; V gene: TRBV6-4; J gene: TRBJ2-5; D gene: NA; CDR3 DNA: TGTGCCAGCAGTCCCTCTATGGGCGAGACCCAGTACTTC; CDR3 protein: CASSPSMGETQYF
clone size: NA; V gene: TRBV28; J gene: TRBJ2-5; D gene: TRBD1; CDR3 DNA: TGTGCCAGCAGTTCCACCGGGACAGGGGACCCAGAGACCCAGTACTTC; CDR3 protein: CASSSTGTGDPETQYF
clone size: NA; V gene: TRBV4-2; J gene: TRBJ2-7; D gene: TRBD2; CDR3 DNA: TGTGCCAGCAGCCAGGGGGGGAGAATCTACGAGCAGTACTTC; CDR3 protein: CASSQGGRIYEQYF
clone size: NA; V gene: TRBV11-3; J gene: TRBJ1-1; D gene: TRBD1; CDR3 DNA: TGTGCCAGCAGCTTGGTACAGGGGACTGAAGCTTTCTTT; CDR3 protein: CASSLVQGTEAFF
clone size: NA; V gene: TRBV2; J gene: TRBJ1-1; D gene: TRBD1; CDR3 DNA: TGTGCCAGCAGTGGGCGACAGGGGGCGAATGCTTTCTTT; CDR3 protein: CASSGRQGANAFF
clone size: NA; V gene: TRBV7-2; J gene: TRBJ2-2; D gene: TRBD1; CDR3 DNA: TGTGCCAGCAGCTTAAGAGGGCCGGGACAGGGGGTAACCGGGGAGCTGTTTTTT; CDR3 protein: CASSLRGPGQGVTGELFF
clone size: NA; V gene: TRBV18; J gene: TRBJ2-7; D gene: NA; CDR3 DNA: TGTGCCAGCTCACCCCCTGGGGGCGACGAGCAGTACTTC; CDR3 protein: CASSPPGGDEQYF
clone size: NA; V gene: TRBV7-3; J gene: TRBJ2-1; D gene: NA; CDR3 DNA: TGTGCCAGCAGCTTAAGCTCCGGGAGAGGTCAGAATGAGCAGTTCTTC; CDR3 protein: CASSLSSGRGQNEQFF
clone size: NA; V gene: TRBV9; J gene: TRBJ2-2; D gene: TRBD2; CDR3 DNA: TGTGCCAGCAGCGTAACGACTGGACTAGCGGGAGTAGTCGGGGAGCTGTTTTTT; CDR3 protein: CASSVTTGLAGVVGELFF
clone size: NA; V gene: TRBV10-3; J gene: TRBJ1-5; D gene: TRBD1; CDR3 DNA: TGTGCCATCGGGACAGGTCAACAGCCCCAGCATTTT; CDR3 protein: CAIGTGQQPQHF
clone size: once; V gene: TRBV9; J gene: TRBJ2-1; D gene: TRBD2; CDR3 DNA: TGTGCCAGCAGCGTAGGAGGGACTAGCTCCTACAATGAGCAGTTCTTC; CDR3 protein: CASSVGGTSSYNEQFF
clone size: NA; V gene: TRBV6-1; J gene: TRBJ1-5; D gene: TRBD1; CDR3 DNA: TGTGCCAGCAGTGGACCCGGGACAGGGCCTAATCAGCCCCAGCATTTT; CDR3 protein: CASSGPGTGPNQPQHF
clone size: NA; V gene: TRBV19; J gene: TRBJ1-4; D gene: NA; CDR3 DNA: TGTGCCAGTAGTATCGGGGGATTTAATGAAAAACTGTTTTTT; CDR3 protein: CASSIGGFNEKLFF
clone size: once; V gene: TRBV19; J gene: TRBJ1-1; D gene: TRBD1; CDR3 DNA: TGTGCCAGTGGGACAGACACTGAAGCTTTCTTT; CDR3 protein: CASGTDTEAFF
clone size: NA; V gene: TRBV7-9; J gene: TRBJ1-2; D gene: NA; CDR3 DNA: TGTGCCAGCAGCCCTACAGGTGCTAACTATGGCTACACCTTC; CDR3 protein: CASSPTGANYGYTF